The next 25 T cell receptor beta chains were all read from a single sample in a study of OX40 agonist ivuxolimab in advanced cancers. Data came from immunoSEQ multiplex PCR; TCRdb stores just in-frame clones and leaves some out. The table shows 40,000 to 60,000 clones, with 80% to 85% occurring only once. The source material was CD4+ or CD8+ T cells sorted from blood, sampled in a trial of the OX40 agonist ivuxolimab. These receptors all come from an adult with an advanced solid tumor such as melanoma, head and neck, liver or kidney cancer.

This clone was seen only once. The chain combines TRBV2 with TRBJ2-3, with 7 bases fitting TRBD1. Germline loops: CDR1 SNHLY, CDR2 FYNNEI. The CDR3 is made up of 15 amino acids. Unmatched junction bases numbered 6, after V lost 6 bases and J lost 0 bases. The DNA for the CDR3 is TGTGCCAGCAGGCCACAGGGGCAAAGCACAGATACGCAGTATTTT. Its translation: CASRPQGQSTDTQYF.

There are a few counts of this clone. The chain recombines TRBV7-9 with TRBJ2-3; maybe TRBD2 (6 bases). V lost 5 bases, J lost 0 bases, and 9 bases lay in between. The germline V gene has CDR1 SEHNR and CDR2 FQNEAQ (reference sequence). The CDR3 has 14 amino acids. CDR3 DNA: TGTGCCAGCAGCCGGGACTCTAGCACAGATACGCAGTATTTT. Encoded protein: CASSRDSSTDTQYF. The full variable domain, with the rest looked up from reference TRBV7-9 and TRBJ2-3, is DTGVSQNPRHKITKRGQNVTFRCDPISEHNRLYWYRQTLGQGPEFLTYFQNEAQLEKSRLLSDRFSAERPKGSFSTLEIQRTEQGDSAMYLCASSRDSSTDTQYFGPGTRLTVL.

The chain carries TRBV19 and TRBJ1-1, with TRBD1 matching 9 bases. The V and J ends lost 5 bases and 6 bases, in that order; junction bases with no gene match: 7. This CDR3 region has 14 residues. CDR1 is LNHDA, CDR2 SQIVND, per germline (reference sequence). CDR3 protein: CASSLPGQGAEAFF. CDR3 bases: TGTGCCAGTAGTCTGCCGGGACAGGGCGCTGAAGCTTTCTTT. The full variable domain, rest sourced from reference TRBV19 and TRBJ1-1, is DGGITQSPKYLFRKEGQNVTLSCEQNLNHDAMYWYRQDPGQGLRLIYYSQIVNDFQKGDIAEGYSVSREKKESFPLTVTSAQKNPTAFYLCASSLPGQGAEAFFGQGTRLTVV.

The genes are TRBV30 and TRBJ2-1, with TRBD2 as a possible D gene (5 bases). Trimming stripped 2 bases from V and 6 bases from J, with 29 bases between. There are 19 residues in the CDR3. Germline V gene sequence: CDR1 GTSNPN, CDR2 SVGIG (reference sequence). The CDR3 here is CAWSPQDPTRGLLGNEQFF. CDR3 nucleotide sequence: TGTGCCTGGAGTCCACAAGACCCAACTCGGGGTTTATTAGGCAATGAGCAGTTCTTC.

A word on this clone: One end of the junction does not line up with germline, which may come from a read error. The chain combines TRBV6-5 with TRBJ1-2, with D perhaps TRBD1 (5 bases). Per the germline V gene, CDR1 is MNHEY and CDR2 is SVGAGI. The CDR3 contains 15 residues. The CDR3 spells CASSDSNRGVDGYTF. In DNA, the CDR3 is TGTGCCAGCAGTGACTCGAATCGGGGGGTCGACGGCTACACCTTC.

The chain uses TRBV6-5 and TRBJ2-3, with TRBD2 matching over 9 bases. Germline V gene sequence: CDR1 MNHEY, CDR2 SVGAGI. The CDR3 has 15 amino acids. Unmatched junction bases numbered 4, after V lost 1 base and J lost 5 bases. The CDR3 here is CASSYWGGRGDTQYF. For the CDR3, the DNA is TGTGCCAGCAGTTACTGGGGCGGGAGGGGAGATACGCAGTATTTT.

The chain uses TRBV5-1 and TRBJ2-2; D unclear. V lost 3 bases, J lost 4 bases, and 7 bases lay in between. The CDR3 length is 13 residues. Per the germline V gene, CDR1 is SGHRS and CDR2 is YFSETQ. CDR3 DNA: TGCGCCAGCAGCTCCGGCTTCACCGGGGAGCTGTTTTTT. This codes for CASSSGFTGELFF. The full variable domain, rest sourced from reference TRBV5-1 and TRBJ2-2, is KAGVTQTPRYLIKTRGQQVTLSCSPISGHRSVSWYQQTPGQGLQFLFEYFSETQRNKGNFPGRFSGRQFSNSRSEMNVSTLELGDSALYLCASSSGFTGELFFGEGSRLTVL.

The CDR3 bases are TGTGCCAGCACCAGAACAGGGGACACTGAAGCTTTCTTT. Amino acids: CASTRTGDTEAFF. V is TRBV6-6 and J is TRBJ1-1; 7 nucleotides agree with TRBD1. The CDR3 has 13 residues. From germline, CDR1 is MNHNY and CDR2 SVGAGI (reference sequence). Trimming took 7 bases from V and 3 from J; bases not matched to a gene: 5.

This chain uses TRBV5-1 with TRBJ2-3, with TRBD2 matching 14 bases. V was pared by 4 bases and J by 6 bases, with 7 bases of the junction left unmatched. CDR3 length: 16 amino acids. Germline-derived CDR1 and CDR2 are SGHRS and YFSETQ. This CDR3 reads CASSRGLAGEADTQYF. In nucleotides, the CDR3 is TGCGCCAGCAGCAGGGGACTAGCGGGAGAGGCTGATACGCAGTATTTT.

The genes are TRBV7-2 and TRBJ2-5; weak D call: TRBD1 (5 bases). The CDR3 runs 15 residues. CDR1 and CDR2 (germline): SGHTA, FQGNSA. V lost 6 bases to trimming and J lost 1 base, with 15 bases between them. As DNA, the CDR3 is TGTGCCAGCAGGGATCAATCAGGGCTCCAAGAGACCCAGTACTTC. Encoded protein: CASRDQSGLQETQYF. The full variable domain, in which reference TRBV7-2 and TRBJ2-5 provide the parts outside the CDR3, is GAGVSQSPSNKVTEKGKDVELRCDPISGHTALYWYRQSLGQGLEFLIYFQGNSAPDKSGLPSDRFSAERTGGSVSTLTIQRTQQEDSAVYLCASRDQSGLQETQYFGPGTRLLVL.

The J gene is TRBJ1-1, the V gene TRBV7-6; D is uncertain. The CDR3 runs to 14 residues. V was shortened by 2 bases and J by 4 bases, with 11 bases between the two germline ends. CDR1 is SGHVS and CDR2 is FNYEAQ in the germline V gene. Here the CDR3 DNA reads TGTGCCAGCAGCTTAATATTGGTGGGCACTGAAGCTTTCTTT. The encoded protein is CASSLILVGTEAFF.

The chain joins TRBV5-4 to TRBJ2-7, with a weak D call TRBD2 (6 bases). This CDR3 has 16 residues. Per the germline V gene, CDR1 is SGHNT and CDR2 is YYREEE (reference sequence). With 4 bases removed from V and 5 bases from J, the gap between germline ends came to 22 bases. The DNA of the CDR3 is TGTGCCAGCAGCCCTGGAGGGCTCCTTAGGAGCCACGAGCAGTACTTC. This sequence encodes CASSPGGLLRSHEQYF.

This CDR3 is CASSSPTGGTDTQYF. The CDR3 DNA reads TGTGCCAGCAGCTCACCGACAGGGGGCACAGATACGCAGTATTTT. The chain joins TRBV5-4 to TRBJ2-3; 8 bases line up with TRBD1. The germline V gene has CDR1 SGHNT and CDR2 YYREEE (reference sequence). Losses at the gene ends were 3 bases for V and 1 base for J; bases not matched to a gene: 4. This CDR3 has 15 residues.

The rearrangement uses TRBV5-6 and TRBJ2-2; 9 bases fit TRBD1. This CDR3 comprises 16 residues. The V gene end was trimmed by 3 bases and the J gene end by 3 bases; junction bases not matched to a gene: 6. Germline V gene data show CDR1 as SGHDT and CDR2 as YYEEEE. The CDR3 here is CASSSGTGWYTGELFF. DNA of the CDR3: TGTGCCAGCAGCTCCGGGACAGGGTGGTACACCGGGGAGCTGTTTTTT.

Only a few counts were recorded for this clone. The chain carries TRBV7-2 and TRBJ1-4, with D perhaps TRBD1 (5 bases). CDR1 is SGHTA and CDR2 is FQGNSA in the germline V gene. The CDR3 sequence is 15 residues long. Trimming cost V 5 bases and J 5 bases, with 15 bases left between them. The CDR3 sequence: CASSPSRAGNEKLFF. The CDR3 DNA sequence: TGTGCCAGCAGCCCAAGCAGGGCCGGGAATGAAAAACTGTTTTTT. The variable domain in full, completed from reference TRBV7-2 and TRBJ1-4, reads GAGVSQSPSNKVTEKGKDVELRCDPISGHTALYWYRQSLGQGLEFLIYFQGNSAPDKSGLPSDRFSAERTGGSVSTLTIQRTQQEDSAVYLCASSPSRAGNEKLFFGSGTQLSVL.

The rearrangement uses TRBV19 and TRBJ1-6; D is unclear. V was clipped by 7 bases and J by 4 bases, with 5 bases between them. In germline, CDR1 is LNHDA, CDR2 SQIVND (reference sequence). The CDR3 loop spans 12 amino acids. The CDR3 loop is CASKLYNSPLHF. The CDR3, as DNA: TGTGCCAGTAAATTATATAATTCACCCCTCCACTTT.

This chain uses TRBV19 with TRBJ2-7, with 9 bases identical to TRBD2. CDR1 is LNHDA, CDR2 SQIVND, per germline (reference sequence). Trimming at V came to 4 bases and at J to 7 bases, leaving 11 bases not matched to a gene. This CDR3 contains 15 residues. CDR3 sequence reads: CASSTLAGEPWEQYF. CDR3 bases: TGTGCCAGTAGTACTTTAGCGGGAGAGCCATGGGAGCAGTACTTC.

A note on this clone: Germline is not matched at one junction end, which may reflect a read error. This rearrangement joins TRBV11-2 to TRBJ2-5; D unclear. Germline CDR1 is SGHAT and CDR2 is FQNNGV. CDR3 length equals 15 residues. CDR3 DNA: TGTGCCAGCAGCACTAATGGGGTCCTACAAGAGGCCCAGTACTTC. Translating gives CASSTNGVLQEAQYF.

The rearrangement links TRBV6-5 to TRBJ2-7; a weak D match, TRBD1 (5 bases). Germline lookup yields CDR1 MNHEY and CDR2 SVGAGI. The CDR3 extends over 12 amino acids. Trimming left V 6 bases short and J 5 bases short, with 11 bases between. The CDR3 nucleotides are TGTGCCAGCAGAGGGGTTTTCAACGAGCAGTACTTC. Protein: CASRGVFNEQYF.

This clone came up a few times. This chain connects TRBV10-2 to TRBJ1-1, with TRBD1 identical over 8 bases. CDR3 size: 15 residues. Losses at the gene ends were 9 bases for V and 2 bases for J; bases not matched to a gene: 11. In germline, CDR1 is WSHSY, CDR2 SAAADI. DNA of the CDR3: TGCGCCAGTACCGGGACAGGCAACGTCAACACTGAAGCTTTCTTT. Translating it yields CASTGTGNVNTEAFF.

V gene TRBV7-2 combines with J gene TRBJ1-3; 9 bases fit TRBD1. The CDR3 consists of 15 residues. V was pared by 1 base and J by 8 bases, with 6 bases of the junction left unmatched. The germline CDR1 and CDR2 sequences are SGHTA and FQGNSA. CDR3 nucleotide sequence: TGTGCCAGCAGCTTAGAGGGACAGGGAGGAGACACCATATATTTT. Translated: CASSLEGQGGDTIYF.

The gene calls are TRBV7-6 and TRBJ2-5; unclear D gene. Trimming shortened V by 1 base and J by 4 bases, and 13 bases separated the two germline ends. Germline CDR1 SGHVS, CDR2 FNYEAQ. This CDR3 is 15 amino acids long. CDR3 residues: CASSLGAPGGETQYF. The CDR3 DNA follows: TGTGCCAGCAGCTTAGGTGCCCCAGGTGGAGAGACCCAGTACTTC.

The rearrangement uses TRBV2 and TRBJ2-1, with 7 bases matching TRBD2. Germline trimming cut 6 bases from V and 5 bases from J; bases unmatched to any gene: 10. Germline values: CDR1 SNHLY, CDR2 FYNNEI. This CDR3 contains 15 residues. The CDR3 DNA follows: TGTGCCAGCAGGCAGGGCCTAGCGGACCACAATGAGCAGTTCTTC. It specifies CASRQGLADHNEQFF.

This sequence joins TRBV5-6 and TRBJ2-5; a weak D match, TRBD2 (6 bases). Germline CDR1 is SGHDT and CDR2 is YYEEEE. The V end was cut by 4 bases, the J end by 2 bases, with 18 bases between. The CDR3 is 16 amino acids. CDR3 sequence (DNA): TGTGCCAGCAGCAAAAGGAGGGCGACAACTCAAGAGACCCAGTACTTC. This translates into CASSKRRATTQETQYF.

The chain couples TRBV5-6 to TRBJ2-1; possibly TRBD1 for D (5 bases). The V end lost 4 bases, the J end lost 0 bases, and 17 bases lay between the germline ends. The CDR3 length is 17 residues. Germline V gene sequence: CDR1 SGHDT, CDR2 YYEEEE. The CDR3 nucleotides are TGTGCCAGCAGCCTGGACACTTTCTACGGCTCCTACAATGAGCAGTTCTTC. Its translation is CASSLDTFYGSYNEQFF.